This entry concerns a single TCR beta chain. This record belongs to a study of CD8 T cells in Susac syndrome. Sequencing of TCR beta was performed on blood CD8+ and CD4+ T cells. Each multiple sclerosis control was a treatment-naive patient with relapsing-remitting disease that was either stable or active. FACS enriched CD8+ TEMRA cells, while bulk CD8+ and CD4+ were negatively isolated. With 0 bases removed from V and 1 base from J, the gap between germline ends came to 8 bases. Germline lookup yields CDR1 SGDLS and CDR2 YYNGEE. The CDR3 length is 14 residues. With random hexamers, roughly 0.45 to 1 ug RNA was reverse transcribed. Across 54 Vbeta and 13 Jbeta, TCR beta CDR3 was amplified with immunoSEQ multiplex PCR. TCRdb ran MiXCR on the immunoSEQ multiplex PCR reads and lists one entry per CDR3 protein. The repertoire holds 350,000 to 550,000 distinct CDR3 sequences, with approximately 89% as singletons.

Sequencing was carried out using CD8+ T cells from PBMCs. This clonotype was sampled from a human donor with multiple sclerosis. The chain joins TRBV9 to TRBJ2-7, with D possibly being TRBD1 (5 bases). CDR3 protein: CASSVAQGSYEQYF. CDR3 nucleotide sequence: TGTGCCAGCAGCGTAGCTCAGGGATCCTACGAGCAGTACTTC.